This T cell receptor beta chain was sequenced for a study of beta chain features in type 1 diabetes. Turning to the study itself: There was similarity between patients and healthy donors in age, gender and cell yields.

V was shortened by 1 base and J by 1 base, with 10 bases between the two germline ends. Germline V gives CDR1 LGHNA, CDR2 YNFKEQ. This CDR3 has 15 residues. The whole isolated RNA underwent reverse transcription, so sequencing captured expressed TCRB transcripts. TCRdb's table, derived via immunoSEQ multiplex PCR, lists solely in-frame clones and lacks some. The sample has 130,000 to 150,000 clones; 40% to 55% are singletons. Over 95% purity was reached by all sorted populations. The sample comprised Tregs from blood. The TCR comes from a man between 18 and 35 years old in good health. The rearrangement links TRBV4-2 to TRBJ1-2; D remains unclear. The CDR3 loop reads CASSQVFPFNYGYTF. The CDR3 bases are TGTGCCAGCAGCCAAGTTTTTCCGTTTAACTATGGCTACACCTTC.